These 8 T cell receptor beta chains were all obtained from the same sample, sequenced in a study of T cells in Graves' hyperthyroidism and ophthalmopathy. RNA transcripts provided the source from which TCR beta CDR3 regions were amplified. Researchers ran a first-round RT-PCR on the TCR CDR3 using the HTBI primer set. TCRdb re-called the multiplex PCR reads with MiXCR, one entry per CDR3 protein. The table lists over 350,000 distinct CDR3 sequences, about 15% of them singletons. Sequencing was done on a sample of blood. The receptors stem from a man aged 18 to 30 with Graves' ophthalmopathy.

This clonotype showed up many times. The CDR3 sequence is CASNLQSSGAQTQYF. In DNA form, the CDR3 reads TGTGCCAGCAACCTCCAGTCTAGCGGGGCGCAGACCCAGTACTTC. This chain joins TRBV2 and TRBJ2-5; 9 bases are a match to TRBD2. The CDR3 has 15 amino acids. Germline V gives CDR1 SNHLY, CDR2 FYNNEI. Trimming removed 7 bases from V and 6 bases from J; junction bases left unmatched: 12.

This clonotype was counted at least ten times. V is TRBV11-2 and J is TRBJ2-7, with D hard to call. With 1 base removed from V and 3 bases from J, the gap between germline ends came to 10 bases. CDR3 length: 14 residues. CDR1 is SGHAT and CDR2 is FQNNGV in the germline V gene. CDR3 DNA sequence: TGTGCCAGCAGCTTAGCCCGGTTTAGCTACGAGCAGTACTTC. Its protein is CASSLARFSYEQYF.

This clonotype was counted only a few times. The chain joins TRBV20-1 to TRBJ2-1; perhaps TRBD2 as D (6 bases). This CDR3 region has 15 residues. CDR1 is DFQATT and CDR2 is SNEGSKA in the germline V gene (reference sequence). V lost 0 bases and J lost 1, with 10 bases in between. In DNA form, the CDR3 reads TGCAGTGCTAGAGAACTAGCAGGTTCCTACAATGAGCAGTTCTTC. Protein: CSARELAGSYNEQFF.

This clonotype was seen ten or more times. J is TRBJ2-7 and V is TRBV5-1; perhaps TRBD1 as D (5 bases). The CDR3 covers 15 residues. Germline V CDR1 and CDR2: SGHRS, YFSETQ. Trimming cost V 0 bases and J 2 bases, with 12 bases left between them. CDR3 sequence reads: CASSLEGRVTYEQYF. DNA for the CDR3: TGCGCCAGCAGCTTGGAGGGCAGGGTAACCTACGAGCAGTACTTC.

The sample holds many counts of this clonotype. This chain uses TRBV5-5 with TRBJ1-2; perhaps TRBD1 as D (5 bases). This CDR3 has 15 residues. Germline values: CDR1 SGHKS, CDR2 YYEKEE (reference sequence). Trimming stripped 2 bases from V and 6 bases from J, with 17 bases between. CDR3 in DNA: TGTGCCAGCAGCTTCGGGTTGGGGGTTGGGCATGGCTACACCTTC. This encodes CASSFGLGVGHGYTF.

The table lists this clonotype with many counts. J is TRBJ2-2 and V is TRBV13; D is possibly TRBD2 (5 bases). This CDR3 comprises 13 residues. Germline V gene lookup returns CDR1 PRHDT and CDR2 FYEKMQ (reference sequence). The V and J ends lost 5 bases and 7 bases respectively, with 11 bases between them. The CDR3 sequence is CASSTPGVGELFF. CDR3 nucleotide sequence: TGTGCCAGCAGCACCCCCGGGGTCGGGGAGCTGTTTTTT.

This clonotype was detected many times. J is TRBJ1-2 and V is TRBV3-1, with 7 positions matching TRBD1. CDR1 LGHDT and CDR2 YNNKEL come from the germline V gene (reference sequence). This CDR3 contains 16 residues. V trimming: 4 bases; J trimming: 1 base; junction bases outside the gene matches: 9. The CDR3 loop is CASSPDVTGVNYGYTF. In DNA form, the CDR3 reads TGTGCCAGCAGCCCCGACGTCACAGGGGTTAACTATGGCTACACCTTC.

This clonotype appeared many times. The chain has TRBV12-3 or TRBV12-4 and TRBJ2-3; a weak D match, TRBD2 (6 bases). Trimming stripped 6 bases from V and 0 bases from J, with 13 bases between. This CDR3 region has 15 residues. CDR3 in amino acids: CASSPPGDSTDTQYF. In DNA, the CDR3 is TGTGCCAGCAGCCCGCCGGGAGATAGCACAGATACGCAGTATTTT.